This TCR beta chain was recorded in a study of resident and recirculating memory T cells in vitiligo (dated by TCRdb to the late 2010s). Context from the whole study: For TCR beta sequencing, each of a few stable vitiligo patients provided PBMCs and epidermis from shave biopsies taken at two lesional sites and two nonlesional sites. The goal of the human TCR beta sequencing was to check whether lesional vitiligo skin contained specific clones that differed from the clones found in nonlesional skin and blood. Without cell sorting, samples were homogenized immediately before genomic DNA was extracted using the Qiagen DNeasy Blood & Tissue Kit.

TCR beta chains were amplified from genomic DNA using the immunoSEQ hsTCRB kit. Sequencing of TCR beta libraries was performed on an Illumina MiSeq instrument by the immunoSEQ service. The published analysis was carried out like this. Repertoire data were analyzed with the immunoSEQ Analyzer. In its TCRdb copy, this immuneACCESS table keeps in-frame sequences only and misses some clones. Where compared with another copy, unresolved V genes explain less than half of these, and the others have no known cause. V and J calls plus clone size are reproduced from that table; the DNA served to infer D and trimming. The sample table lists 39,000 or so clones, 80% to 95% of them with a count of one. The top ten clones comprise about 4.5% of the sample. V loses 3 bases of germline sequence and J loses 4 bases, and the interval between the two ends is 17 bases. The CDR3 covers 15 residues, taking in both the cysteine and the phenylalanine. This entry keeps only the CDR3 DNA: 45 bases, framed from base 1. CDR1 and CDR2, looked up from the germline V gene (reference sequence), are SGHNT and YYREEE.

Only one count was recorded for this clone. It lacks a known antigen. One base away there is no much larger clone; base qualities are not given. A patient's vitiligo counted as stable when the lesions had not changed at all during the previous 6 months. Stable patients also had to lack confetti depigmentation, a clinical sign of active vitiligo. Any patient who had received treatment in the previous three months was excluded. PBMCs were isolated from heparinized blood by Ficoll density gradient centrifugation and were subsequently flash-frozen. Points the paper makes about the study in general: Clonality was not the same from one vitiligo lesion to another, and no unique dominant TCR clone turned up. TCR sequences were not found to be conserved across biopsy sites or patients, suggesting that different lesions are infiltrated by different T cell clones, a pattern described as private specificity. Future mechanistic studies are needed so that the relative contributions of the lesion-infiltrating T cell clones and of human Trm versus Tcm pools can be evaluated. Overlap and correlation analysis showed no significant repertoire overlap between biopsies except for each lesion with itself, even within a single patient.

The chain was built from TRBV5-4 and TRBJ2-7, with a tentative D gene TRBD2 over 7 matching bases. The TCR was taken from a male donor with vitiligo. The sequencing input was blood. The sequence in DNA is TGTGCCAGCAGCTCTTTGTGGGGGGGCCGGTACGAGCAGTACTTC. The encoded protein is CASSSLWGGRYEQYF.